This TCR beta chain was sequenced in a study of blood T cell repertoires in COVID-19. The CDR3 loop spans 15 amino acids. Germline V gives CDR1 LGHDT, CDR2 YNNKEL (reference sequence). J lost 2 bases, V lost 4 bases, and 4 bases had no gene match. TCRdb's copy holds only in-frame clones and misses some; the assay was immunoSEQ multiplex PCR. There are around 60,000 clones in the sample; roughly 77% occur only once, and more than 12% lies in the top ten. The gene calls are TRBV3-1 (or the pseudogene TRBV3-2) and TRBJ2-1, with 8 positions matching TRBD2. What was sequenced was peripheral blood. The receptor was derived from a man older than 75 with acute or convalescent COVID-19. The CDR3: CASSRPGGPYNEQFF. The CDR3 nucleotides are TGTGCCAGCAGCCGCCCGGGAGGGCCCTACAATGAGCAGTTCTTC.